This T cell receptor beta chain was sequenced for a study of chemoradiotherapy in HPV16-positive cancers. V shed 5 bases, J shed 2 bases, and the junction held 8 bases outside the gene matches. Germline CDR1 is SGHVS and CDR2 is FQNEAQ. There are 15 residues in the CDR3. This table comes from immunoSEQ multiplex PCR, and its TCRdb copy is limited to in-frame clones, with some not included. The sample includes about 24,000 clones, 94% of them seen just once. The origin of this receptor is a human donor with HPV-associated anogenital cancer. This chain connects TRBV7-8 to TRBJ2-7; TRBD1 matches 8 bases. Collection of the sample occurred from a patient who underwent chemoradiotherapy. The CDR3 sequence is CASSQGQGRPYEQYF. CDR3 coding DNA: TGTGCCAGCAGCCAAGGACAGGGAAGGCCCTACGAGCAGTACTTC.